This paragraph reports one TCR beta chain. In the original workflow: Amplification of reference gene primers provided the estimated nucleated cell counts. TCRdb keeps only in-frame clones here, not all; method: immunoSEQ multiplex PCR. V, J and clone size reflect that table, while D and trimming were determined from the DNA. The sample carries more than 95,000 clones, about 90% recorded once. This record comes from a study of blood T cell repertoires in COVID-19. Across the whole study: Researchers got acute and convalescent COVID-19 samples from the United States, Italy and Spain. Sample material is recorded as cDNA or gDNA derived from T cells, B-cell-depleted T cells, or PBMCs.

The CDR3 is made up of 16 amino acids. V was trimmed by 3 bases and J by 9 bases, leaving 21 bases between them. CDR1 is LNHDA and CDR2 is SQIVND in the germline V gene (reference sequence). The receptor was derived from a man in his fifties or sixties in a cohort sampled during active COVID-19. The chain joins TRBV19 to TRBJ1-5; D gene uncertain. The material sequenced was peripheral blood. Written as DNA, the CDR3 is TGTGCCAGTAGTATTGGCAGTTCAGGATCAATAGGGCCCCAGCATTTT. Translating gives CASSIGSSGSIGPQHF.